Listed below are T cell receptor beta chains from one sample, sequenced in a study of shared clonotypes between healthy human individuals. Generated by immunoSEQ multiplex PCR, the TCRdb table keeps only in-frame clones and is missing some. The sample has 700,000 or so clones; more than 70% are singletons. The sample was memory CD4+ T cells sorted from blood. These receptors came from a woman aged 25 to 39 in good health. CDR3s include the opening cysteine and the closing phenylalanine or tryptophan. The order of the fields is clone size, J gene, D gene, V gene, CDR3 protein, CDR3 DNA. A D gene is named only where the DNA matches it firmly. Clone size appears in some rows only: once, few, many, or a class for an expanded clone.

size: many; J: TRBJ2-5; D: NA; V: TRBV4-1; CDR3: CASSQDSGSETQYF; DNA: TGCGCCAGCAGCCAAGATTCCGGCAGCGAGACCCAGTACTTC
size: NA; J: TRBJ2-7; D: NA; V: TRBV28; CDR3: CASVTGYEQYF; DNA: TGTGCCAGCGTCACAGGGTACGAGCAGTACTTC
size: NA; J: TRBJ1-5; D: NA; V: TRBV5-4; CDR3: CASSPRQSNQPQHF; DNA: TGTGCCAGCAGCCCCAGACAGAGCAATCAGCCCCAGCATTTT
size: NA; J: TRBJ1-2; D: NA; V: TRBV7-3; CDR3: CASSPRSEAAYGYTF; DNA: TGTGCCAGCAGCCCTCGGTCCGAGGCGGCTTATGGCTACACCTTC
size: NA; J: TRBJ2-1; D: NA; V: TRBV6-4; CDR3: CASSFNWGGEQFF; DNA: TGTGCCAGCAGTTTTAACTGGGGTGGTGAGCAGTTCTTC
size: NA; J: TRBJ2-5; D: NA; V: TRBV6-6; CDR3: CASTRGWERRETQYF; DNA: TGTGCCAGCACGCGAGGGTGGGAGAGAAGAGAGACCCAGTACTTC
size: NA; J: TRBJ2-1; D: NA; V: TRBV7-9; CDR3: CASNQRAGFNEQFF; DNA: TGTGCCAGCAACCAAAGGGCGGGATTTAATGAGCAGTTCTTC
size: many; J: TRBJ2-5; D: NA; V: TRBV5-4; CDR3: CASSLQGQETQYF; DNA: TGTGCCAGCAGCCTACAGGGCCAAGAGACCCAGTACTTC
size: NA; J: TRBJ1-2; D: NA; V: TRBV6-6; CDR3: CASSYSHGNYGYTF; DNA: TGTGCCAGCAGTTACTCTCACGGAAACTATGGCTACACCTTC
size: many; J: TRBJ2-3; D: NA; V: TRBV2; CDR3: CASGPRRSSTDTQYF; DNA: TGTGCCAGTGGCCCGCGGAGATCTAGCACAGATACGCAGTATTTT
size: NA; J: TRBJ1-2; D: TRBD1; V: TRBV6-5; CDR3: CASSYEGARGYTF; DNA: TGTGCCAGCAGTTACGAGGGGGCGCGTGGCTACACCTTC
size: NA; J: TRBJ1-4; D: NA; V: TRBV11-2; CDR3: CASSQYFPTADQKLFF; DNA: TGTGCCAGCAGCCAATATTTTCCCACAGCCGATCAAAAACTGTTTTTT
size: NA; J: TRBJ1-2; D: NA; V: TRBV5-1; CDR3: CASSRLETNYGYTF; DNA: TGCGCCAGCAGCCGTCTCGAAACGAACTATGGCTACACCTTC
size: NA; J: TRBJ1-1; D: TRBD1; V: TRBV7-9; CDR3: CASSEKTGVRTEAFF; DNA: TGTGCCAGCAGTGAAAAGACAGGGGTGAGGACTGAAGCTTTCTTT
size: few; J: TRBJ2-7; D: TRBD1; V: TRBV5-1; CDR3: CASSLEVGQGVAYEQYF; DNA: TGCGCCAGCAGCTTGGAGGTGGGACAGGGGGTAGCCTACGAGCAGTACTTC
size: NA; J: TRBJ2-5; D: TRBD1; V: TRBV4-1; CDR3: CASSRDSRTGEETQYF; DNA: TGCGCCAGCAGCCGGGATTCCCGGACAGGAGAAGAGACCCAGTACTTC
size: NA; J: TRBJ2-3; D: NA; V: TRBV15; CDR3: CATSRDPTPYSTDTQYF; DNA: TGTGCCACCAGCAGAGATCCTACCCCCTACAGCACAGATACGCAGTATTTT
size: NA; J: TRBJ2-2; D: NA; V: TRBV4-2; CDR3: CASSISSVMANTGELFF; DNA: TGTGCCAGCAGCATTAGTTCGGTTATGGCGAACACCGGGGAGCTGTTTTTT
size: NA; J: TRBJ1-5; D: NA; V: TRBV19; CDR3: CASRGGRQPQHF; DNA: TGTGCCAGTAGGGGGGGGCGGCAGCCCCAGCATTTT
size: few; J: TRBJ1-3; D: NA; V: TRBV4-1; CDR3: CASSQDRGGSGNTIYF; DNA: TGCGCCAGCAGCCAAGATCGGGGGGGCTCAGGAAACACCATATATTTT
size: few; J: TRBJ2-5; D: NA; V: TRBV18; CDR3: CASSPEFGQETQYF; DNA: TGTGCCAGCTCACCAGAGTTCGGCCAAGAGACCCAGTACTTC
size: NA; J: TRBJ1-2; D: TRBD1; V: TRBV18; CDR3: CASSTTGGPTF; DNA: TGTGCCAGCTCAACCACAGGGGGCCCCACCTTC
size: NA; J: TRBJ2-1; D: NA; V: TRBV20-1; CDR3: CSARDQRALLF; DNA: TGCAGTGCTAGAGATCAGAGGGCGCTGCTCTTC
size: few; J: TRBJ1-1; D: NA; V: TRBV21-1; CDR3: CASSKKGAWGTEAFF; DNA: TGTGCCAGCAGCAAAAAGGGAGCCTGGGGGACTGAAGCTTTCTTT
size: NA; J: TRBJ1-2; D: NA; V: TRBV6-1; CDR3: CASSALVNYGYTF; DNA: TGTGCCAGCAGTGCCCTCGTCAATTATGGCTACACCTTC
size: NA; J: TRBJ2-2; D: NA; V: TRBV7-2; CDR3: CASSRNSGLTGELFF; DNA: TGTGCCAGCAGCAGAAATTCGGGGCTCACCGGGGAGCTGTTTTTT
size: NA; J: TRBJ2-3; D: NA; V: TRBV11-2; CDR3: CASSLERGGDTQYF; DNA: TGTGCCAGCAGCTTAGAAAGGGGGGGAGATACGCAGTATTTT
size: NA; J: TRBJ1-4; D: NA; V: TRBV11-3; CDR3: CASSLVVRRRTNEKLFF; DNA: TGTGCCAGCAGCTTAGTGGTTCGCCGGCGAACTAATGAAAAACTGTTTTTT
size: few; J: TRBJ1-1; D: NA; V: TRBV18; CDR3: CASSRSGRGNTEAFF; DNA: TGTGCCAGCTCACGTTCTGGCAGGGGGAACACTGAAGCTTTCTTT
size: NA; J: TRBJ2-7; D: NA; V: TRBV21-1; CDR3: CASSPPGPF; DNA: TGTGCCAGCAGCCCACCGGGCCCTTTC
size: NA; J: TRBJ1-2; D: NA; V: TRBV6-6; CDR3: CASSYTRTDYGYTF; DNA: TGTGCCAGCAGTTACACCCGGACAGACTATGGCTACACCTTC